The next 21 T cell receptor beta chains were all read from a single sample in a study of T cells in localized non-small cell lung cancer (dated by TCRdb to 2018 to 2020). The library relied on the immunoSEQ multiplex PCR assay. What TCRdb holds here is the immuneACCESS table cut down to in-frame rearrangements. Part of the clones is not present; checked against another copy, under half of the missing clones reflect an unresolved V gene, and the others are unexplained. The sample table lists approximately 43,000 clones, 85% to 90% of them with a count of one. Jointly, the top ten make up about 7% of the sample. Sample: peripheral blood, taken before any cancer treatment. All receptors come from a woman aged 18-50 years with stage III lung adenocarcinoma.

This clone has only one observation. The chain links TRBV27 to TRBJ2-7; 13 bases are a match to TRBD2. This CDR3 is 17 amino acids long. Germline values: CDR1 MNHEY, CDR2 SMNVEV (reference sequence). Unmatched junction bases numbered 10, after V lost 3 bases and J lost 5 bases. The CDR3 spells CASSFRLAGGRYNEQYF. Written as DNA, the CDR3 is TGTGCCAGCAGTTTCCGACTAGCGGGGGGTCGTTACAACGAGCAGTACTTC.

The chain joins TRBV19 to TRBJ1-4; TRBD1 matches 7 bases. The CDR3 loop spans 17 amino acids. Germline V gene lookup returns CDR1 LNHDA and CDR2 SQIVND (reference sequence). Trimming at V came to 3 bases and at J to 3 bases, leaving 10 bases not matched to a gene. The CDR3 here is CASSISGGASANEKLFF. In DNA form, the CDR3 reads TGTGCCAGTAGTATTTCAGGGGGAGCGTCGGCTAATGAAAAACTGTTTTTT.

The rearrangement links TRBV7-2 to TRBJ2-7; 8 bases map to TRBD2. J was trimmed by 7 bases and V by 1 base; bases with no gene match: 9. The germline V gene has CDR1 SGHTA and CDR2 FQGNSA. The CDR3 is made up of 15 amino acids. The CDR3 is CASSLGGLVSREQYF. CDR3 nucleotide sequence: TGTGCCAGCAGCTTAGGGGGACTAGTATCGAGGGAGCAGTACTTC.

The rearrangement joins TRBV25-1 to TRBJ2-1, with TRBD1 as a possible D gene (6 bases). Trimming took off 5 bases at V and 3 bases at J, with 14 bases between the two ends. The CDR3 runs to 15 residues. Germline CDR1 and CDR2: MGHDK and SYGVNS. CDR3 coding DNA: TGTGCCAGCAGTCCCTCCGGGACATACTACAATGAGCAGTTCTTC. Translated: CASSPSGTYYNEQFF.

V gene TRBV4-1 combines with J gene TRBJ2-5; tentatively, D is TRBD1 or TRBD2 (5 bases each). Germline CDR1 reads MGHRA; CDR2 reads YSYEKL. CDR3 length equals 17 residues. With 3 bases removed from V and 6 bases from J, the gap between germline ends came to 23 bases. CDR3 in DNA: TGCGCCAGCAGCCATTCCCGGGACCCAGGTGAGGGGAAGACCCAGTACTTC. It yields the protein CASSHSRDPGEGKTQYF.

J is TRBJ2-3 and V is TRBV5-1; D unclear. Germline V CDR1 and CDR2: SGHRS, YFSETQ. This CDR3 is built from 13 residues. The ends were cut back, 0 bases at V and 1 base at J, with 3 bases in the middle. The CDR3 DNA is TGCGCCAGCAGCTTGGATGGCACAGATACGCAGTATTTT. Its translation is CASSLDGTDTQYF. Full variable domain (rest looked up from reference TRBV5-1 and TRBJ2-3): KAGVTQTPRYLIKTRGQQVTLSCSPISGHRSVSWYQQTPGQGLQFLFEYFSETQRNKGNFPGRFSGRQFSNSRSEMNVSTLELGDSALYLCASSLDGTDTQYFGPGTRLTVL.

This chain connects TRBV5-1 to TRBJ2-1; D gene unclear. Germline CDR1 and CDR2: SGHRS and YFSETQ. Trimming left V 2 bases short and J 0 bases short, with 6 bases between. The CDR3 spans 14 residues. CDR3: CASSFQSSYNEQFF. The CDR3 nucleotides are TGCGCCAGCAGCTTTCAGAGCTCCTACAATGAGCAGTTCTTC.

The chain recombines TRBV19 with TRBJ1-2; TRBD1 is a possible D gene (5 bases). Germline lookup yields CDR1 LNHDA and CDR2 SQIVND (reference sequence). Trimming removed 1 base at V and 2 bases at J, with 14 bases between. The CDR3 length is 16 residues. CDR3 DNA sequence: TGTGCCAGTAGTATAGGGGGGATAATGGGAAACTATGGCTACACCTTC. Translating gives CASSIGGIMGNYGYTF.

This clone has only a few counts. This chain joins TRBV6-6 and TRBJ2-3; TRBD2 aligns across 7 bases. The CDR3 has 12 residues. From germline, CDR1 is MNHNY and CDR2 SVGAGI (reference sequence). Unmatched junction bases numbered 4, after V lost 6 bases and J lost 7 bases. The CDR3: CASRQLAHTQYF. In DNA, the CDR3 is TGTGCCAGCAGACAACTAGCGCATACGCAGTATTTT.

This chain links TRBV5-6 with TRBJ1-4; a weak D match, TRBD1 (5 bases). The germline V and J ends were trimmed by 0 bases and 3 bases, with 9 bases remaining between them. This CDR3 is built from 15 residues. CDR1 is SGHDT, CDR2 YYEEEE, per germline. The CDR3 protein is CASSLERDPNEKLFF. CDR3 nucleotide sequence: TGTGCCAGCAGCTTGGAGAGGGACCCTAATGAAAAACTGTTTTTT.

This clone showed up just once. The gene calls are TRBV9 and TRBJ2-2, with 12 bases fitting TRBD2. The CDR3 extends over 17 amino acids. The trim removed 4 bases at V and 5 bases at J, leaving 9 bases unmatched. CDR1 and CDR2 (germline): SGDLS, YYNGEE. CDR3 in DNA: TGTGCCAGCAGCATGCCTAGCGGGGGGGCCGCGACCGGGGAGCTGTTTTTT. This encodes CASSMPSGGAATGELFF.

CDR3 region: CASSLGRGTNEKLFF. As DNA, the CDR3 is TGTGCCAGCAGCTTAGGAAGGGGTACTAATGAAAAACTGTTTTTT. The chain recombines TRBV7-2 with TRBJ1-4; maybe TRBD1 (5 bases). Germline CDR1 SGHTA, CDR2 FQGNSA. Trimming cost V 1 base and J 2 bases, with 8 bases left between them. There are 15 residues in the CDR3.

J is TRBJ2-7 and V is TRBV13; unclear D gene. The length of the CDR3 is 15 residues. Trimming pared 5 bases from V and 5 bases from J, leaving 19 bases between. Germline V gives CDR1 PRHDT, CDR2 FYEKMQ (reference sequence). In DNA form, the CDR3 reads TGTGCCAGCAGCCCCAACCTTGGGAAGCTCCACGAGCAGTACTTC. As protein: CASSPNLGKLHEQYF.

The rearrangement uses TRBV19 and TRBJ2-1; maybe TRBD2 (6 bases). Deletions cut 4 bases from V and 9 bases from J, with 16 bases between. This CDR3 is 14 amino acids long. Germline lookup yields CDR1 LNHDA and CDR2 SQIVND (reference sequence). This CDR3 reads CASSTRLVEVEQFF. The CDR3 nucleotides read TGTGCCAGTAGTACCCGACTAGTAGAAGTTGAGCAGTTCTTC.

The sample holds one count of this clone. This chain uses TRBV19 with TRBJ1-1, with TRBD1 identical over 7 bases. In germline, CDR1 is LNHDA, CDR2 SQIVND (reference sequence). The CDR3 is 13 amino acids. J lost 3 bases, V lost 3 bases, and 1 base had no gene match. The CDR3, as DNA: TGTGCCAGTAGTATCGACAGGGACACTGAAGCTTTCTTT. Its protein is CASSIDRDTEAFF.

This rearrangement joins TRBV6-4 to TRBJ1-3; possible D gene TRBD1, 5 bases. Trimming removed 0 bases at V and 0 bases at J, with 6 bases between. Germline V gene sequence: CDR1 MRHNA, CDR2 SNTAGT. There are 15 residues in the CDR3. The CDR3 nucleotides read TGTGCCAGCAGTGACTCGGGGGACTCTGGAAACACCATATATTTT. Translated: CASSDSGDSGNTIYF.

The chain combines TRBV18 with TRBJ2-3; D call uncertain. Trimming took 0 bases from V and 1 from J, leaving 17 bases between them. There are 18 residues in the CDR3. The germline V gene encodes CDR1 KGHSH and CDR2 LQKENI. The CDR3 nucleotides read TGTGCCAGCTCACCACCGGGCAGAGCAACCTCTGGCACAGATACGCAGTATTTT. It encodes CASSPPGRATSGTDTQYF.

This sequence joins TRBV2 and TRBJ1-5; D is uncertain. The V gene lost 7 bases and the J gene lost 0 bases, with 13 bases spanning the gap. There are 15 residues in the CDR3. The germline gives CDR1 SNHLY, CDR2 FYNNEI. The CDR3 DNA is TGTGCCAGCATGGAGAGCCAGTATAGCAATCAGCCCCAGCATTTT. Translated, it gives CASMESQYSNQPQHF.

The CDR3 protein is CAISESSEGAFDGYTF. The CDR3 nucleotides read TGTGCCATCAGTGAGTCGAGTGAGGGGGCGTTCGATGGCTACACCTTC. J is TRBJ1-2 and V is TRBV10-3; 7 bases are shared with TRBD1. Germline V gives CDR1 ENHRY, CDR2 SYGVKD. The CDR3 runs 16 residues. With 0 bases clipped from V and 6 bases from J, the junction kept 10 bases outside the gene matches.

The chain recombines TRBV4-1 with TRBJ1-5; D unresolved. V shed 3 bases and J shed 4 bases, with 4 bases lying between them. This CDR3 is built from 12 residues. Per germline, CDR1 MGHRA and CDR2 YSYEKL. In nucleotides, the CDR3 is TGCGCCAGCAGCCAGGGAAATCAGCCCCAGCATTTT. It is translated as CASSQGNQPQHF.

V and J are TRBV7-6 and TRBJ2-7, with D perhaps matching TRBD2 (6 bases). Germline CDR1 is SGHVS and CDR2 is FNYEAQ. This CDR3 spans 14 amino acids. The V end lost 2 bases, the J end lost 7 bases, and 15 bases lay between the germline ends. The CDR3 DNA follows: TGTGCCAGCAGCTTAACCCAGGGACGGGGGGAGCAGTACTTC. Translating it yields CASSLTQGRGEQYF.